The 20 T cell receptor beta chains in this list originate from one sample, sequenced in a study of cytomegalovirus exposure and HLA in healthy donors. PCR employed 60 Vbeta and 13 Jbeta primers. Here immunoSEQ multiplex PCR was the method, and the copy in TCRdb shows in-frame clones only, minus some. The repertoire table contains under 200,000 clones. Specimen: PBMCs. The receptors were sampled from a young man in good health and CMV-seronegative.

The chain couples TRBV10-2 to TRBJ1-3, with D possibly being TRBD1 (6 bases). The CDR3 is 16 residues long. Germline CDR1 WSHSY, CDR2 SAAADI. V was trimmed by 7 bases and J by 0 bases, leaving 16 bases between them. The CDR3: CASTRRYRASGNTIYF. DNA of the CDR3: TGCGCCAGCACCCGACGGTACAGGGCCTCTGGAAACACCATATATTTT.

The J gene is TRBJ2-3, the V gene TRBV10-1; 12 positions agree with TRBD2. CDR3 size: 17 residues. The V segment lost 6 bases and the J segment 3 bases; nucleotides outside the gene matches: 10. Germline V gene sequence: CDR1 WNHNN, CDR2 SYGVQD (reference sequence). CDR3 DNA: TGCGCCAGCAGCCAGCCCGGACTAGCGGGAATGACAGATACGCAGTATTTT. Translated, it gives CASSQPGLAGMTDTQYF.

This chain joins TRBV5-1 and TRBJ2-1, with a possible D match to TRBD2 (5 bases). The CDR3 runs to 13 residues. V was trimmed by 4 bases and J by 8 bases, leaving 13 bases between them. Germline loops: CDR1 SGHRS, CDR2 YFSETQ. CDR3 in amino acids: CASSPLPGDEQFF. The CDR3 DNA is TGCGCCAGCAGCCCGCTCCCCGGGGATGAGCAGTTCTTC. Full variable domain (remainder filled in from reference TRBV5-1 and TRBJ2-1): KAGVTQTPRYLIKTRGQQVTLSCSPISGHRSVSWYQQTPGQGLQFLFEYFSETQRNKGNFPGRFSGRQFSNSRSEMNVSTLELGDSALYLCASSPLPGDEQFFGPGTRLTVL.

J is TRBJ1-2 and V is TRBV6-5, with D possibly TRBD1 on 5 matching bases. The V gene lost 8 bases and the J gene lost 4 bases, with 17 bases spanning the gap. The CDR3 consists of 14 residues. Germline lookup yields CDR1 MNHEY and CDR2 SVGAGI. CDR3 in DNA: TGTGCCAGCCGGGTTCCCGGGCAGGGCTATGGCTACACCTTC. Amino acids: CASRVPGQGYGYTF.

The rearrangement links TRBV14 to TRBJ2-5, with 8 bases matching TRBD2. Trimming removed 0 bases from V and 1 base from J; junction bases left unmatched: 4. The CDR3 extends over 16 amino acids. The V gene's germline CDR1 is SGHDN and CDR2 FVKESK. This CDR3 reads CASSQELAAGQETQYF. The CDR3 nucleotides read TGTGCCAGCAGCCAAGAACTAGCGGCAGGCCAAGAGACCCAGTACTTC.

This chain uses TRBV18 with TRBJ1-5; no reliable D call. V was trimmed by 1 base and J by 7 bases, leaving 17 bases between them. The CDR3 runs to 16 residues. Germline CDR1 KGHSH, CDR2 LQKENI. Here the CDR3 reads CASSPRRANEGQPQHF. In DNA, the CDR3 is TGTGCCAGCTCACCACGGAGGGCCAACGAGGGACAGCCCCAGCATTTT.

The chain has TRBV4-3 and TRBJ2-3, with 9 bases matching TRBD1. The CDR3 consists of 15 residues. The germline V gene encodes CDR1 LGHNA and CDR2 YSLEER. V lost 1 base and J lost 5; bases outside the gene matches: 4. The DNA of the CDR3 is TGCGCCAGCAGCCAAGCGCGACAGGGGGGAGATACGCAGTATTTT. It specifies CASSQARQGGDTQYF.

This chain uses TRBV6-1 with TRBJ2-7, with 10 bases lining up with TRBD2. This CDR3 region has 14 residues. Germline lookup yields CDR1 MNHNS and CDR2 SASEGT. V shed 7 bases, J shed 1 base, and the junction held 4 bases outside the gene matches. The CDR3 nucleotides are TGTGCCAGCATTAGGACTAGCGGATCCTACGAGCAGTACTTC. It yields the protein CASIRTSGSYEQYF.

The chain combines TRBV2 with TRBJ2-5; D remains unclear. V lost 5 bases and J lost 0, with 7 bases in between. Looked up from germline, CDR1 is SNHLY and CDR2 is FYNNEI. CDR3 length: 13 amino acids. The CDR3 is CASSPRDQETQYF. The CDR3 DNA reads TGTGCCAGCAGTCCCCGGGACCAAGAGACCCAGTACTTC.

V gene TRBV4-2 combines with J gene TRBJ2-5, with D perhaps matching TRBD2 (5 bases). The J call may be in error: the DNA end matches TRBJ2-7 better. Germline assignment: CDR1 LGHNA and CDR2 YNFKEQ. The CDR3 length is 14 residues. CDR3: CASSQVHGMYEQYF. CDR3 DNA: TGTGCCAGCAGCCAAGTGCACGGGATGTACGAGCAGTACTTC.

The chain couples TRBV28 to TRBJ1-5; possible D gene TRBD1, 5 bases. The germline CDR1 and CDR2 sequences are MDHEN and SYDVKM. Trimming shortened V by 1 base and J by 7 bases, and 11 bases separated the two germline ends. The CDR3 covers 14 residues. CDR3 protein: CASSLFGGGQPQHF. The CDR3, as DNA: TGTGCCAGCAGTTTATTCGGGGGAGGCCAGCCCCAGCATTTT.

The CDR3 DNA follows: TGTGCCAGCAGTTTACTCTGGACAGGGCAGACCTACGAGCAGTACTTC. The encoded protein is CASSLLWTGQTYEQYF. The chain employs TRBV27 and TRBJ2-7, with 8 positions matching TRBD1. The CDR3 extends over 16 amino acids. CDR1 is MNHEY and CDR2 is SMNVEV in the germline V gene (reference sequence). V was pared by 2 bases and J by 2 bases, with 8 bases of the junction left unmatched.

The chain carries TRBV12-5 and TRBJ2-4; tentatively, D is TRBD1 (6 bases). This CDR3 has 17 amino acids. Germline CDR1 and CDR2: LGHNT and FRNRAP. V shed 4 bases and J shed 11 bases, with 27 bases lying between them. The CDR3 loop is CASGSDPTGVPQALQYF. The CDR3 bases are TGTGCTAGTGGTTCCGACCCGACAGGAGTTCCACAAGCCCTTCAGTACTTC.

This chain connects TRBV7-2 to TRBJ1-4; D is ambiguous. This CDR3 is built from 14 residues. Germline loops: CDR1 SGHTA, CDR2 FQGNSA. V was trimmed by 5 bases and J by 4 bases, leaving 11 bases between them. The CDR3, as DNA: TGTGCCAGCAGCCCAAATCAAATTAATGAAAAACTGTTTTTT. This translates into CASSPNQINEKLFF.

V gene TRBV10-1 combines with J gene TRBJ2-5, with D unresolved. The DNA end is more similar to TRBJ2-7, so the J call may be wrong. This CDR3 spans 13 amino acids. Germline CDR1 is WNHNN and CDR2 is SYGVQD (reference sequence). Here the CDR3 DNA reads TGCGCCAGCAGTGAGTCCATACCCTACGAGCAGTACTTC. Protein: CASSESIPYEQYF.

CDR3 bases: TGTGCCAGCAGCTTGGGGCTAGGCCACACAGATACGCAGTATTTT. It yields the protein CASSLGLGHTDTQYF. This rearrangement joins TRBV5-5 to TRBJ2-3; no reliable D call. The CDR3 is 15 residues long. Per germline, CDR1 SGHKS and CDR2 YYEKEE (reference sequence). The V and J ends lost 0 bases and 2 bases respectively, with 10 bases between them.

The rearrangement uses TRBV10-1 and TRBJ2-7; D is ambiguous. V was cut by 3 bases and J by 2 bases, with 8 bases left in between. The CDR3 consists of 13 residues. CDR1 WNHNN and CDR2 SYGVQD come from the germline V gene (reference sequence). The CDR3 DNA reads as TGCGCCAGCAGTGATGGCAGTGCCTACGAGCAGTACTTC. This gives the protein CASSDGSAYEQYF.

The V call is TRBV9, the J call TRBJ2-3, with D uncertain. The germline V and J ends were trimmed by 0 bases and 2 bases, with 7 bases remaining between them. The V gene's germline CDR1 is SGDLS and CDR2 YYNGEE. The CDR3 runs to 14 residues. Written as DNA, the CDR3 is TGTGCCAGCAGCGTAGCTCTCTCCACAGATACGCAGTATTTT. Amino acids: CASSVALSTDTQYF.

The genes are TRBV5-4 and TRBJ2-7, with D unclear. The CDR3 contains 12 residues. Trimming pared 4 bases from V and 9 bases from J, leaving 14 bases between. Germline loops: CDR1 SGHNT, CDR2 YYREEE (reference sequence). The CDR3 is CASSVDGARQYF. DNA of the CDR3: TGTGCCAGCAGCGTCGACGGAGCGAGGCAGTACTTC.

CDR3 protein: CASSKALNTGELFF. Here the CDR3 DNA reads TGTGCCAGCAGCAAAGCCCTGAACACCGGGGAGCTGTTTTTT. The V call is TRBV21-1, the J call TRBJ2-2; the D segment call TRBD2 is taken from the table without a DNA check. TRBV21-1 is a known pseudogene. The CDR3 length is 14 residues.